The source of this T cell receptor (beta chain) is a study of T cell changes during pregnancy in multiple sclerosis. Trimming took off 4 bases at V and 5 bases at J, with 11 bases between the two ends. Germline CDR1 GTSNPN, CDR2 SVGIG (reference sequence). The CDR3 extends over 12 amino acids. This clone was observed a few times. Repertoires were generated with immunoSEQ multiplex PCR, while TCRdb's copy carries only in-frame clones and drops some. The table lists 27,000 or so clones, about 88% of them singletons. This clonotype was obtained from a female donor with multiple sclerosis, enrolled in a pregnancy study. The V and J genes are TRBV30 and TRBJ1-1, with D maybe TRBD1 (6 bases). This material consisted of CD8+ T cells from peripheral blood mononuclear cells, taken in the second trimester of pregnancy. CDR3 in amino acids: CAWTTGWTEAFF. The CDR3 coding sequence is TGTGCCTGGACAACAGGGTGGACTGAAGCTTTCTTT.